Below are 8 T cell receptor beta chains sequenced from a single sample in a study of shared clonotypes between healthy human individuals. TCRdb keeps only in-frame clones here, not all; method: immunoSEQ multiplex PCR. The sample consists of a few million clones, 85% to 95% of them appearing once. Sample: naive CD4+ T cells from PBMCs. The sample's subset: CD45RA+ positively selected. These receptors were collected from a man younger than 35 in good health. Some clones in this sample may be carry-over from other donors' samples.

The rearrangement uses TRBV9 and TRBJ2-2; possible D gene TRBD2, 5 bases. V lost 0 bases, J lost 1 base, and 10 bases lay in between. CDR3 length: 16 residues. The V gene's germline CDR1 is SGDLS and CDR2 YYNGEE. CDR3 sequence: CASSVDVRGNTGELFF. DNA for the CDR3: TGTGCCAGCAGCGTAGATGTTCGGGGGAACACCGGGGAGCTGTTTTTT.

The chain is built from TRBV28 and TRBJ1-5; 8 bases match TRBD1. V gave up 6 bases and J gave up 6 bases; unmatched junction bases: 7. CDR3 length equals 14 residues. Germline-derived CDR1 and CDR2 are MDHEN and SYDVKM. The DNA for the CDR3 is TGTGCCAGCAGCAAGGACAGGGTGCCTCAGCCCCAGCATTTT. Amino acid sequence: CASSKDRVPQPQHF.

The V call is TRBV6-6, the J call TRBJ2-5; weak D call: TRBD2 (6 bases). CDR1 and CDR2 (germline): MNHNY, SVGAGI (reference sequence). V was trimmed by 7 bases and J by 5 bases, leaving 14 bases between them. The length of the CDR3 is 13 residues. The CDR3 sequence is CASTPPGRETQYF. CDR3 coding DNA: TGTGCCAGCACCCCCCCGGGGAGGGAGACCCAGTACTTC.

Notes on this clone: This may come from a read error, since a much larger clone is one base off. The sample has other DNA sequences that encode this CDR3 too. V is TRBV6-5 and J is TRBJ1-1; no clear D gene. V lost 6 bases to trimming and J lost 0 bases, with 2 bases between them. Germline loops: CDR1 MNHEY, CDR2 SVGAGI. The CDR3 totals 11 residues. The CDR3 region has the DNA TGTGCCAGCAGATTGAACACTGAAGCTTTCTTT. Translated: CASRLNTEAFF.

For this clone: Within the sample, other DNA sequences also encode this same CDR3. This chain connects TRBV10-2 to TRBJ1-5, with D perhaps TRBD1 (5 bases). This CDR3 has 13 residues. Germline CDR1 WSHSY, CDR2 SAAADI. The ends were cut back, 6 bases at V and 4 bases at J, with 10 bases in the middle. CDR3 amino acids: CASSLGENQPQHF. CDR3 DNA sequence: TGCGCCAGCAGCTTAGGGGAGAATCAGCCCCAGCATTTT.

About this clone: The sample holds other DNA sequences that translate to the same CDR3. The chain uses TRBV9 and TRBJ2-3; D not certain. V gave up 0 bases and J gave up 1 base, with 9 bases separating them. The length of the CDR3 is 15 residues. The germline CDR1 and CDR2 sequences are SGDLS and YYNGEE. The CDR3 here is CASSVVGSGTDTQYF. The CDR3 DNA sequence: TGTGCCAGCAGCGTAGTAGGTTCCGGCACAGATACGCAGTATTTT. The whole variable domain, remainder taken from reference TRBV9 and TRBJ2-3, is DSGVTQTPKHLITATGQRVTLRCSPRSGDLSVYWYQQSLDQGLQFLIQYYNGEERAKGNILERFSAQQFPDLHSELNLSSLELGDSALYFCASSVVGSGTDTQYFGPGTRLTVL.

For this clone: The identical CDR3 is also encoded by other nucleotide sequences in the sample. The genes are TRBV7-3 and TRBJ2-3; D tentatively fits TRBD1 or TRBD2 (5 bases each). CDR3 length: 14 amino acids. V dropped 5 bases and J dropped 1 base, with 10 bases sitting between them. Germline CDR1 reads SGHTA; CDR2 reads FQGTGA. The CDR3 here is CASSPGTGTDTQYF. As DNA, the CDR3 is TGTGCCAGCAGCCCCGGGACCGGCACAGATACGCAGTATTTT.

The V gene is TRBV4-2, the J gene TRBJ2-3, with 15 bases fitting TRBD2. The CDR3 spans 19 residues. V was clipped by 4 bases and J by 1 base; unmatched bases: 9. Germline CDR1 is LGHNA and CDR2 is YNFKEQ. CDR3 sequence reads: CASSRGLAGGYEGTDTQYF. The CDR3 nucleotides are TGTGCCAGCAGCCGTGGACTAGCGGGAGGGTACGAGGGCACAGATACGCAGTATTTT.